The present T cell receptor (beta chain) was sequenced within a study of blood T cells in healthy people across ages. Then a second PCR, running roughly 7 to 11 cycles, was carried out with a sample-barcoded 5' primer and a J-beta primer mix. TCRdb ran MiXCR on the 5' RACE reads and lists one entry per CDR3 protein. The sample consists of some 1 million distinct CDR3 sequences, around 45% of them appearing once. Whole-study results and caveats: Naive and antigen-experienced cells were not separated, limiting conclusive comparison.

V lost 4 bases to trimming and J lost 11 bases; unmatched junction nucleotides: 10. The CDR3 is made up of 13 amino acids. Germline CDR1 and CDR2: LGHDT and YNNKEL (reference sequence). Worth noting for this clonotype: Its target is not known.

Material for sequencing was blood. This TCR derives from a woman in her sixties in good health. The V and J genes are TRBV3-1 and TRBJ2-5; TRBD2 matches 7 bases. The CDR3: CASSRGGLEEQYF. CDR3 sequence (DNA): TGTGCCAGCAGCCGCGGGGGTTTGGAAGAGCAGTACTTC.